Given below is one T cell receptor beta chain in context. Germline assignment: CDR1 LNHDA and CDR2 SQIVND (reference sequence). V dropped 2 bases and J dropped 1 base, with 11 bases sitting between them. The CDR3 is 15 residues long. The source of the sample is a study of OX40 agonist ivuxolimab in advanced cancers. Only in-frame clones appear in the TCRdb table, and some are missing; sequencing was by immunoSEQ multiplex PCR. Of 100,000 to 150,000 clones detected, just under 95% appear once; the ten largest clones hold 0.8% to 1%. The material was CD4+ or CD8+ T cells sorted from blood, obtained in a trial of the OX40 agonist ivuxolimab. The rearrangement links TRBV19 to TRBJ1-1, with TRBD1 as a possible D gene (5 bases). The receptor's source is an adult with an advanced solid tumor such as melanoma, head and neck, liver or kidney cancer. The CDR3 DNA sequence: TGTGCCAGTAGTATATTGGCAGGGAAGAACACTGAAGCTTTCTTT. As protein: CASSILAGKNTEAFF.